This T cell receptor beta chain came from a study of identical twins. The V and J ends lost 4 bases and 5 bases respectively, with 16 bases between them. Germline V gene sequence: CDR1 SGDLS, CDR2 YYNGEE. The CDR3 sequence is 15 residues long. All donors comprised healthy Caucasians. A universal primer site arose from template switching, and cDNA bore unique molecular identifiers. One entry per CDR3 protein, called by TCRdb with MiXCR from the 5' RACE reads. This table has roughly 250,000 distinct CDR3 sequences, around 15% appearing once. The TCR comes from a woman aged 18-35 years in good health. The chain links TRBV9 to TRBJ2-1, with D maybe TRBD1 (7 bases). Specimen: memory (CD45RO+) T cells sorted from blood. In DNA, the CDR3 is TGTGCCAGCAGCCCCAGGGGGGAGGTGAACAATGAGCAGTTCTTC. Protein sequence: CASSPRGEVNNEQFF.